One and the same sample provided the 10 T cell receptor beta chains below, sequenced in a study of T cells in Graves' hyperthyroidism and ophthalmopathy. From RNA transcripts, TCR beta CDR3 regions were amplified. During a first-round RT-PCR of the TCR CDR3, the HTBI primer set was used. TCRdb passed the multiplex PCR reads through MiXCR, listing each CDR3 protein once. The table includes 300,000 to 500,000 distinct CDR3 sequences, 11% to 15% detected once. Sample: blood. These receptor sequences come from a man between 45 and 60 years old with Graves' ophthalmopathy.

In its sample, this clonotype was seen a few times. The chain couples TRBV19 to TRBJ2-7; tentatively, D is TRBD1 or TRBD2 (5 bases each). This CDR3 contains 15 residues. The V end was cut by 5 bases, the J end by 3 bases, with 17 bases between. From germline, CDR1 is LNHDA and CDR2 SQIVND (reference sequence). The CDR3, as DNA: TGTGCCAGTAGTGATCCTGGGGGTTTTTTCTACGAGCAGTACTTC. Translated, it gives CASSDPGGFFYEQYF.

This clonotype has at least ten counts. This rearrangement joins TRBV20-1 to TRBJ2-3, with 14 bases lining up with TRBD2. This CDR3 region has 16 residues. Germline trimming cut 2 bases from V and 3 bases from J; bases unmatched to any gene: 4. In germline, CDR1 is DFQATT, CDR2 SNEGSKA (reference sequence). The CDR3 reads CSARHGTSGSTDTQYF. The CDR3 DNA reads TGCAGTGCTAGACACGGGACTAGCGGGAGTACAGATACGCAGTATTTT.

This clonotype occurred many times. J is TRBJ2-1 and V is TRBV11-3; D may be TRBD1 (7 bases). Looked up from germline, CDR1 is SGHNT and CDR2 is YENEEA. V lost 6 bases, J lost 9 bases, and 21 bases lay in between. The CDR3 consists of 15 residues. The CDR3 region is CASSWTQGGWGEQFF. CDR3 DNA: TGTGCCAGCAGTTGGACGCAGGGGGGTTGGGGTGAGCAGTTCTTC.

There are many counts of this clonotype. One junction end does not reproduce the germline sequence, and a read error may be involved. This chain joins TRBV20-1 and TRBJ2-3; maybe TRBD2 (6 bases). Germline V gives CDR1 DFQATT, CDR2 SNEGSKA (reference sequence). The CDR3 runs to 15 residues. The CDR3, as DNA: TGCAGTGCACCCGGGACGGGGGTAGGCACAGATATGCAGTATTTT. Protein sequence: CSAPGTGVGTDMQYF.

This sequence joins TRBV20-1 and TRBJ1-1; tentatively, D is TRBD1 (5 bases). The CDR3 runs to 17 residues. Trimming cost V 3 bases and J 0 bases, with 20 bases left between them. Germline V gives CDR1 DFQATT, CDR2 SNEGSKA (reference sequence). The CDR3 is CSARSRGSSPLNTEAFF. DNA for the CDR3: TGCAGTGCTAGGTCGCGGGGGTCCTCTCCCTTGAACACTGAAGCTTTCTTT.

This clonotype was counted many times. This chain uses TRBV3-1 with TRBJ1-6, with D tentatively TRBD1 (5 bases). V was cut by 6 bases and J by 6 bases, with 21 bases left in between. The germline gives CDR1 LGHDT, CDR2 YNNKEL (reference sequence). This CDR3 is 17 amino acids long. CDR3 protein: CASSPTAPSQGNSPLHF. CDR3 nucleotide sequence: TGTGCCAGCAGTCCCACGGCCCCGAGCCAGGGTAATTCACCCCTCCACTTT.

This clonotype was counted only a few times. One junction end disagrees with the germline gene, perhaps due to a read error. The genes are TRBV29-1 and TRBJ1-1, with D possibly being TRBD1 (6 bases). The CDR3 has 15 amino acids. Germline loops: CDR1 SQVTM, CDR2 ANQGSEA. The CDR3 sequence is CSIDSGGRGHTEAFF. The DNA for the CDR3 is TGCAGCATTGATAGTGGGGGGCGGGGCCACACTGAAGCTTTCTTT.

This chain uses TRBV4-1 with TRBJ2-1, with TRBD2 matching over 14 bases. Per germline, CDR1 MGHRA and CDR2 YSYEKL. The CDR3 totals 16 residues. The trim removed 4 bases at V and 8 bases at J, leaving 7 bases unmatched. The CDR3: CASSLLRTSGRHEQFF. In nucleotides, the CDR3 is TGCGCCAGCAGCCTACTTCGGACTAGCGGGAGGCATGAGCAGTTCTTC.

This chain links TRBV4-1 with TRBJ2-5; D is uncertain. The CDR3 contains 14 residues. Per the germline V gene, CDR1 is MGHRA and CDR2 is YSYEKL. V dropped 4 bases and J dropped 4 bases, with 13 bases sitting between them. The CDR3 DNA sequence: TGCGCCAGCAGCCCTGCTACTGTCGGAGAGACCCAGTACTTC. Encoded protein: CASSPATVGETQYF.

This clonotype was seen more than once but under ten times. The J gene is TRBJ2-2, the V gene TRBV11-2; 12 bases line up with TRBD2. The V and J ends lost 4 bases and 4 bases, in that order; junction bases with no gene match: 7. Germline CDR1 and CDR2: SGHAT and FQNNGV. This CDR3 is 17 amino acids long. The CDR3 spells CASSWPSSGRGTGELFF. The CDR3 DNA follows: TGTGCCAGCAGCTGGCCGTCTAGCGGGAGGGGCACCGGGGAGCTGTTTTTT.